Presented here are 32 T cell receptor beta chains from one specimen sequenced in a study of response to subunit inactivated influenza vaccine. TCRdb processed the RT-PCR reads anew with MiXCR; each CDR3 protein has one entry. In the table there are hundreds of thousands of distinct CDR3 sequences, under 20% of which are singletons. Specimen: PBMCs from blood, collected roughly 5 days after vaccination. These receptor sequences come from a man between 45 and 60 years old who received an inactivated influenza vaccine.

This clonotype was detected a few times. The CDR3 spells CSVAPGQGYSEQYF. DNA for the CDR3: TGCAGCGTTGCCCCCGGACAGGGGTACAGCGAGCAGTACTTC. The V and J genes are TRBV29-1 and TRBJ2-7; the match to TRBD1 covers 9 bases. Germline CDR1 is SQVTM and CDR2 is ANQGSEA. Losses at the gene ends were 4 bases for V and 6 bases for J; bases not matched to a gene: 10. CDR3 length: 14 amino acids.

The chain uses TRBV7-9 and TRBJ1-2; 9 nucleotides agree with TRBD1. Losses at the gene ends were 3 bases for V and 6 bases for J; bases not matched to a gene: 8. The length of the CDR3 is 15 residues. Per germline, CDR1 SEHNR and CDR2 FQNEAQ (reference sequence). The CDR3 DNA sequence: TGTGCCAGCAGCTTTCTAAAGGACAGGGGCCATGGCTACACCTTC. This sequence encodes CASSFLKDRGHGYTF.

This chain joins TRBV6-1 and TRBJ2-7; 7 bases are shared with TRBD2. This CDR3 is built from 14 residues. Germline-derived CDR1 and CDR2 are MNHNS and SASEGT. Germline trimming cut 6 bases from V and 2 bases from J; bases unmatched to any gene: 7. DNA for the CDR3: TGTGCCAGCAGGTTCAGCGGGGCACCCTACGAGCAGTACTTC. This sequence encodes CASRFSGAPYEQYF.

The table lists this clonotype with a count of one. The CDR3 region has the DNA TGTGCCAGCAGCTTGGGGTCAGGGGCCTACACGAATACGCAGTATTTT. It yields the protein CASSLGSGAYTNTQYF. The chain is built from TRBV5-8 and TRBJ2-3, with TRBD1 as a possible D gene (6 bases). V lost 0 bases and J 7 bases, leaving 18 bases between the germline ends. The CDR3 is 16 residues long. In germline, CDR1 is SGHTS, CDR2 YDEGEE. Together with reference TRBV5-8 and TRBJ2-3, the CDR3 gives the full variable domain: EAGVTQSPTHLIKTRGQQATLRCSPISGHTSVYWYQQALGLGLQFLLWYDEGEERNRGNFPPRFSGRQFPNYSSELNVNALELEDSALYLCASSLGSGAYTNTQYFGPGTRLTVL.

This clonotype was detected many times. V gene TRBV6-1 combines with J gene TRBJ1-6; D not resolved. Germline CDR1 is MNHNS and CDR2 is SASEGT. This CDR3 is 15 amino acids long. The V end was cut by 6 bases, the J end by 3 bases, with 12 bases between. The CDR3 spells CASSLYGRYNSPLHF. The CDR3 DNA is TGTGCCAGCAGCCTCTATGGGCGCTATAATTCACCCCTCCACTTT.

This clonotype was observed a few times. The V call is TRBV6-2 or TRBV6-3, the J call TRBJ2-7; D is unclear. The CDR3 loop spans 11 amino acids. V was cut by 5 bases and J by 5 bases, with 7 bases left in between. CDR1 MNHEY and CDR2 SVGEGT come from the germline V gene. The CDR3 loop is CASSRQHEQYF. The CDR3 nucleotides read TGTGCCAGCAGTCGACAACACGAGCAGTACTTC.

The J gene is TRBJ2-1, the V gene TRBV5-1; weak D call: TRBD2 (6 bases). Germline V lookup: CDR1 SGHRS, CDR2 YFSETQ. The CDR3 runs to 14 residues. V was pared by 4 bases and J by 0 bases, with 8 bases between. CDR3: CASSAGISYNEQFF. The CDR3 bases are TGCGCCAGCAGCGCGGGAATCTCCTACAATGAGCAGTTCTTC.

The chain has TRBV20-1 and TRBJ1-2; D is perhaps TRBD1 (6 bases). The V gene lost 5 bases and the J gene lost 3 bases, with 16 bases spanning the gap. This CDR3 comprises 14 residues. Germline values: CDR1 DFQATT, CDR2 SNEGSKA (reference sequence). The CDR3 here is CSAYVGGGYYGYTF. The CDR3 nucleotides are TGCAGTGCTTATGTCGGGGGCGGGTACTATGGCTACACCTTC.

This clonotype has more than one count but fewer than ten. The chain is built from TRBV2 and TRBJ2-2, with a weak D call TRBD1 (6 bases). Germline CDR1 and CDR2: SNHLY and FYNNEI. V lost 6 bases to trimming and J lost 1 base, with 12 bases between them. The CDR3 runs to 15 residues. In DNA form, the CDR3 reads TGTGCCAGCAGGGAGACAGGAGGGAACACCGGGGAGCTGTTTTTT. Translated, it gives CASRETGGNTGELFF.

This clonotype occurred many times. V and J are TRBV10-3 and TRBJ2-5, with 10 nucleotides matching TRBD2. The germline CDR1 and CDR2 sequences are ENHRY and SYGVKD. The CDR3 length is 12 residues. Here the CDR3 DNA reads TGTGGGACTAGCGGAAACCAAGAGACCCAGTACTTC. The encoded protein is CGTSGNQETQYF.

V usage is TRBV10-3 and J usage is TRBJ1-2; D possibly corresponds to TRBD1 (5 bases). This CDR3 region has 15 residues. The germline CDR1 and CDR2 sequences are ENHRY and SYGVKD. The germline V and J ends were trimmed by 2 bases and 4 bases, with 14 bases remaining between them. For the CDR3, the DNA is TGTGCCATCAGTGAGCCCGGGACGGGGTTCTATGGCTACACCTTC. Amino acids: CAISEPGTGFYGYTF.

This chain connects TRBV7-2 to TRBJ2-7; 10 nucleotides line up with TRBD2. Germline-derived CDR1 and CDR2 are SGHTA and FQGNSA. This CDR3 is 14 amino acids long. Trimming cost V 5 bases and J 13 bases; bases outside gene matches: 14. The CDR3 DNA reads as TGTGCCAGCAGCCCCCTCGGAGCGGGAGGGCCGTTCTACTTC. Translated, it gives CASSPLGAGGPFYF.

The chain employs TRBV9 and TRBJ1-2; 10 bases line up with TRBD1. Germline V gene sequence: CDR1 SGDLS, CDR2 YYNGEE. V lost 4 bases to trimming and J lost 6 bases; unmatched junction nucleotides: 6. CDR3 length: 14 amino acids. The CDR3 sequence: CASSLRQGANGYTF. The CDR3 DNA sequence: TGTGCCAGCAGCCTCCGACAGGGGGCTAATGGCTACACCTTC. The whole variable domain, remainder taken from reference TRBV9 and TRBJ1-2, is DSGVTQTPKHLITATGQRVTLRCSPRSGDLSVYWYQQSLDQGLQFLIQYYNGEERAKGNILERFSAQQFPDLHSELNLSSLELGDSALYFCASSLRQGANGYTFGSGTRLTVV.

The chain is built from TRBV12-3 or TRBV12-4 and TRBJ1-5; the D is unclear. CDR3 length: 12 residues. Deletions cut 3 bases from V and 9 bases from J, with 9 bases between. The CDR3 coding sequence is TGTGCCAGCAGTTTTGGGGAGGGGCCCCAGCATTTT. As protein: CASSFGEGPQHF.

The chain carries TRBV6-1 and TRBJ2-1, with 12 bases aligning to TRBD2. The CDR3 runs to 15 residues. The V segment lost 3 bases and the J segment 4 bases; nucleotides outside the gene matches: 1. Germline CDR1 reads MNHNS; CDR2 reads SASEGT. The CDR3 protein is CASSEGLAGYNEQFF. As DNA, the CDR3 is TGTGCCAGCAGTGAGGGACTAGCGGGTTACAATGAGCAGTTCTTC.

There are a few counts of this clonotype. This chain joins TRBV20-1 and TRBJ1-2, with D maybe TRBD1 (5 bases). This CDR3 contains 14 residues. Germline V gives CDR1 DFQATT, CDR2 SNEGSKA (reference sequence). The V end was cut by 4 bases, the J end by 2 bases, with 14 bases between. The CDR3 sequence: CSATPGAYNYGYTF. CDR3 DNA: TGCAGTGCTACGCCCGGGGCCTACAACTATGGCTACACCTTC.

The chain employs TRBV6-1 and TRBJ2-2; TRBD2 matches 14 bases. Germline V lookup: CDR1 MNHNS, CDR2 SASEGT. The CDR3 has 20 residues. The ends lost 6 bases at V and 5 bases at J; junction bases unmatched: 17. CDR3 sequence (DNA): TGTGCCAGCAGGGAACCCGGGACTAGCGGGAGAAACAGTAGGACCGGGGAGCTGTTTTTT. It is translated as CASREPGTSGRNSRTGELFF.

The V gene is TRBV7-6, the J gene TRBJ2-1, with 7 bases matching TRBD1. Germline CDR1 is SGHVS and CDR2 is FNYEAQ. The V segment lost 5 bases and the J segment 6 bases; nucleotides outside the gene matches: 10. The CDR3 consists of 15 residues. CDR3 sequence reads: CASSARQGVGNEQFF. CDR3 nucleotide sequence: TGTGCCAGCAGCGCCCGACAGGGTGTAGGCAATGAGCAGTTCTTC. The whole variable domain, filled in from reference TRBV7-6 and TRBJ2-1, reads GAGVSQSPRYKVTKRGQDVALRCDPISGHVSLYWYRQALGQGPEFLTYFNYEAQQDKSGLPNDRFSAERPEGSISTLTIQRTEQRDSAMYRCASSARQGVGNEQFFGPGTRLTVL.

This clonotype was detected ten times or more. This chain joins TRBV5-1 and TRBJ2-2; 7 bases align to TRBD1. The germline CDR1 and CDR2 sequences are SGHRS and YFSETQ. The CDR3 contains 15 residues. The J segment lost 4 bases and the V segment lost 4 bases, leaving 7 bases of the junction unmatched. Here the CDR3 DNA reads TGCGCCAGCAGCGCGACAGGGTCGATCACCGGGGAGCTGTTTTTT. It yields the protein CASSATGSITGELFF.

This clonotype came up many times. DNA of the CDR3: TGCGCCAGCAGCTTGGATCCAGTCTACGAGCAGTACTTC. Translated: CASSLDPVYEQYF. This chain links TRBV5-1 with TRBJ2-7, with no clear D. Germline V gene data show CDR1 as SGHRS and CDR2 as YFSETQ. Trimming left V 0 bases short and J 3 bases short, with 7 bases between. The CDR3 totals 13 residues. The complete variable domain, with remaining parts taken from reference TRBV5-1 and TRBJ2-7, reads KAGVTQTPRYLIKTRGQQVTLSCSPISGHRSVSWYQQTPGQGLQFLFEYFSETQRNKGNFPGRFSGRQFSNSRSEMNVSTLELGDSALYLCASSLDPVYEQYFGPGTRLTVT.

This clonotype showed up just a few times. The chain is built from TRBV12-3 or TRBV12-4 and TRBJ2-5; D uncertain. The CDR3 consists of 10 residues. V was pared by 6 bases and J by 6 bases, with 5 bases between. In DNA form, the CDR3 reads TGTGCCAGCAGAGGGAAGACCCAGTACTTC. Protein product: CASRGKTQYF.

This clonotype was found a few times. CDR3 region: CAISRPGGRETQYF. Written as DNA, the CDR3 is TGTGCCATCAGTCGGCCAGGGGGCCGGGAGACCCAGTACTTC. The chain links TRBV10-3 to TRBJ2-5; 8 nucleotides line up with TRBD1. The CDR3 extends over 14 amino acids. V was pared by 5 bases and J by 5 bases, with 7 bases of the junction left unmatched. Germline values: CDR1 ENHRY, CDR2 SYGVKD.

A few counts support this clonotype. The J gene is TRBJ1-3, the V gene TRBV20-1; perhaps TRBD1 as D (6 bases). The CDR3 runs to 14 residues. CDR1 and CDR2 from the germline V gene are DFQATT and SNEGSKA (reference sequence). V shed 3 bases and J shed 0 bases, with 9 bases lying between them. CDR3 nucleotides: TGCAGTGCTAGTCGACAGGTCTCTGGAAACACCATATATTTT. This gives the protein CSASRQVSGNTIYF.

The CDR3 nucleotides are TGTGCCAGCAGCCGCGGGGTAGCGGGGCCCTCCTACGAGCAGTACTTC. It yields the protein CASSRGVAGPSYEQYF. This chain joins TRBV4-2 and TRBJ2-7, with TRBD2 matching over 8 bases. J gave up 0 bases and V 4 bases, and 8 bases lay outside the gene matches. Germline V gene lookup returns CDR1 LGHNA and CDR2 YNFKEQ. The CDR3 totals 16 residues.

This clonotype appeared a few times. The genes are TRBV11-2 and TRBJ2-1; 11 positions agree with TRBD1. Germline V CDR1 and CDR2: SGHAT, FQNNGV. This CDR3 contains 16 residues. The junction had 3 bases not matched to a gene; V was cut back by 2 bases and J by 3 bases. CDR3 nucleotide sequence: TGTGCCAGCAGCTTATTGGGGACAGGGGGCTACAATGAGCAGTTCTTC. Translation: CASSLLGTGGYNEQFF.

This clonotype was detected a few times. This chain uses TRBV12-3 or TRBV12-4 with TRBJ2-3; D call uncertain. Between the trimmed V and J ends, which lost 2 bases and 2 bases, there was a span of 8 bases. The CDR3 loop spans 14 amino acids. CDR3 amino acids: CASSLKAYTDTQYF. The CDR3 region has the DNA TGTGCCAGCAGTTTAAAGGCCTACACAGATACGCAGTATTTT.

The V call is TRBV7-9, the J call TRBJ2-3; tentative D call: TRBD2 (5 bases). The CDR3 runs 15 residues. V was pared by 10 bases and J by 4 bases, with 21 bases between. CDR1 and CDR2 from the germline V gene are SEHNR and FQNEAQ (reference sequence). The CDR3: CATGGTSHPADTQYF. CDR3 DNA: TGTGCCACCGGCGGAACTAGTCATCCCGCAGATACGCAGTATTTT.

This clonotype was observed a few times. The CDR3 is CASSLDSTTKSYEQYF. The CDR3 coding sequence is TGCGCCAGCAGCTTGGATTCGACAACGAAATCCTACGAGCAGTACTTC. The chain uses TRBV5-1 and TRBJ2-7; no clear D. V lost 0 bases and J 1 base, leaving 14 bases between the germline ends. This CDR3 spans 16 amino acids. Germline V gene data show CDR1 as SGHRS and CDR2 as YFSETQ.

This clonotype turned up a few times. V usage is TRBV30 and J usage is TRBJ2-7, with 7 bases identical to TRBD1. The CDR3 spans 12 residues. Germline V lookup: CDR1 GTSNPN, CDR2 SVGIG (reference sequence). Unmatched junction bases numbered 5, after V lost 2 bases and J lost 7 bases. The CDR3 spells CAWSITGDEQYF. The CDR3, as DNA: TGTGCCTGGAGTATTACAGGGGATGAGCAGTACTTC. The variable domain in full, completed from reference TRBV30 and TRBJ2-7, reads SQTIHQWPATLVQPVGSPLSLECTVEGTSNPNLYWYRQAAGRGLQLLFYSVGIGQISSEVPQNLSASRPQDRQFILSSKKLLLSDSGFYLCAWSITGDEQYFGPGTRLTVT.

This clonotype was recorded a few times. The J gene is TRBJ2-3, the V gene TRBV12-3 or TRBV12-4; 9 bases fit TRBD2. V lost 7 bases to trimming and J lost 2 bases; unmatched junction nucleotides: 10. The CDR3 contains 16 residues. The chain's CDR3 is CASTQGLAAATDTQYF. The CDR3 nucleotides read TGTGCCAGCACCCAGGGACTAGCAGCTGCCACAGATACGCAGTATTTT.

Ten or more counts support this clonotype. The V gene is TRBV20-1, the J gene TRBJ2-1; D may be TRBD1 (6 bases). Trimming removed 3 bases from V and 6 bases from J, with 18 bases in between. CDR3 length: 15 residues. Looked up from germline, CDR1 is DFQATT and CDR2 is SNEGSKA (reference sequence). CDR3: CSARGQPGRTNEQFF. The DNA of the CDR3 is TGCAGTGCTAGGGGACAACCTGGCCGGACCAATGAGCAGTTCTTC.

This clonotype came up a few times. CDR3 DNA: TGCAGTGCCCGGGACGCCGGTGGGCCAGATACGCAGTATTTT. Protein: CSARDAGGPDTQYF. The chain carries TRBV20-1 and TRBJ2-3, with D possibly being TRBD1 or TRBD2 (5 bases each). The CDR3 length is 14 residues. V lost 6 bases, J lost 4 bases, and 17 bases lay in between. Germline assignment: CDR1 DFQATT and CDR2 SNEGSKA (reference sequence).